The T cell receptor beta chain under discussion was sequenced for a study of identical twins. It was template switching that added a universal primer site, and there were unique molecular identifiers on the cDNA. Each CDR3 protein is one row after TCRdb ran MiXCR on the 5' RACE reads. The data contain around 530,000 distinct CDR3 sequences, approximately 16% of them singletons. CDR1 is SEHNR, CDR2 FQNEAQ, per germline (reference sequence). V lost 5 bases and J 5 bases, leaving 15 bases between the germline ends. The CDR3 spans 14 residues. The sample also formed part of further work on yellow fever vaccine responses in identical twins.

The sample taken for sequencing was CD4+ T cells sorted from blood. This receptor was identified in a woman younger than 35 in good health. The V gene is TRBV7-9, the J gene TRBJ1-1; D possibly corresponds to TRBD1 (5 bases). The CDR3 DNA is TGTGCCAGCAGCCCGATTTGGGGGGATACTGAAGCTTTCTTT. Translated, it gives CASSPIWGDTEAFF.